The next 9 T cell receptor beta chains were all read from a single sample in a study of T-cell memory formation after mild COVID-19. One entry per CDR3 protein, called by TCRdb with MiXCR from the 5' RACE reads. The sample lists about 430,000 distinct CDR3 sequences; 24% were seen once. Sequencing was performed on PBMCs or a T cell subset sorted from them (not recorded which). The source of these receptors is an adult woman who had mild COVID-19 (a few samples of this study predate the infection). Cell type and time point are not known.

This rearrangement joins TRBV7-9 to TRBJ1-1, with D hard to call. V dropped 4 bases and J dropped 0 bases, with 9 bases sitting between them. CDR1 is SEHNR, CDR2 FQNEAQ, per germline (reference sequence). The CDR3 is 14 residues long. The CDR3, as DNA: TGTGCCAGCAGCTCTCAGGCGGTGAACACTGAAGCTTTCTTT. Translated, it gives CASSSQAVNTEAFF.

This sequence joins TRBV12-3 or TRBV12-4 and TRBJ2-3; 7 nucleotides match TRBD1. The trim removed 3 bases at V and 10 bases at J, leaving 13 bases unmatched. The CDR3 sequence is 15 residues long. The CDR3 is CASSLTFPGQWAQYF. CDR3 DNA: TGTGCCAGCAGTTTGACCTTCCCGGGACAGTGGGCGCAGTATTTT.

The chain uses TRBV24-1 and TRBJ2-3, with 9 bases that match TRBD2. CDR1 and CDR2 from the germline V gene are KGHDR and SFDVKD. Germline trimming cut 4 bases from V and 4 bases from J; bases unmatched to any gene: 8. This CDR3 is built from 16 residues. CDR3 nucleotides: TGTGCCACCAGTGACTGGATAGCGGGAGCATCAGATACGCAGTATTTT. Its translation is CATSDWIAGASDTQYF.

This clonotype was recorded at least ten times. The genes are TRBV12-3 or TRBV12-4 and TRBJ1-3; the D gene is possibly TRBD1 (6 bases). The length of the CDR3 is 14 residues. Trimming pared 5 bases from V and 2 bases from J, leaving 10 bases between. The CDR3 reads CASSQQGAGNTIYF. The DNA of the CDR3 is TGTGCCAGCAGTCAACAGGGAGCTGGAAACACCATATATTTT.

This clonotype has only a few counts. V and J are TRBV4-1 and TRBJ1-1; 7 bases fit TRBD1. Looked up from germline, CDR1 is MGHRA and CDR2 is YSYEKL. Trimming took 4 bases from V and 1 from J; bases not matched to a gene: 12. The CDR3 loop spans 17 amino acids. CDR3 nucleotide sequence: TGCGCCAGCAGCCCCGGGACAGCCCCAGTAAGGAACACTGAAGCTTTCTTT. This gives the protein CASSPGTAPVRNTEAFF.

The rearrangement joins TRBV2 to TRBJ1-2; D call uncertain. CDR3 length: 12 residues. The V and J ends lost 1 base and 7 bases respectively, with 7 bases between them. Germline loops: CDR1 SNHLY, CDR2 FYNNEI. The CDR3 protein is CASSEGDGGYTF. The CDR3 DNA reads TGTGCCAGCAGTGAAGGGGATGGTGGCTACACCTTC.

A few counts support this clonotype. This chain uses TRBV12-3 or TRBV12-4 with TRBJ2-2, with D possibly TRBD1 on 6 matching bases. This CDR3 spans 16 amino acids. Trimming took off 6 bases at V and 0 bases at J, with 14 bases between the two ends. As DNA, the CDR3 is TGTGCCAGCAGGAGAAGACAGGAGGCGAACACCGGGGAGCTGTTTTTT. This encodes CASRRRQEANTGELFF.

The chain uses TRBV4-1 and TRBJ1-1, with D tentatively TRBD1 (5 bases). Deletions cut 3 bases from V and 5 bases from J, with 16 bases between. The CDR3 is made up of 15 amino acids. Germline values: CDR1 MGHRA, CDR2 YSYEKL. CDR3 sequence (DNA): TGCGCCAGCAGCCATCAGGCAGGGTCCTTGACTGAAGCTTTCTTT. Translated: CASSHQAGSLTEAFF.

In this sample, this clonotype turned up a few times. This chain uses TRBV6-5 with TRBJ1-2; TRBD1 agrees at 12 bases. Trimming removed 6 bases from V and 5 bases from J; junction bases left unmatched: 19. CDR1 is MNHEY, CDR2 SVGAGI, per germline. The CDR3 is 19 residues long. As DNA, the CDR3 is TGTGCCAGCAGGAAAACCCTGGGACTTCCGGGACAGGGGGCTTATGGCTACACCTTC. Translated, it gives CASRKTLGLPGQGAYGYTF.